These 18 T cell receptor beta chains were all obtained from the same sample, sequenced in a study of T cell changes during pregnancy in multiple sclerosis. Sequenced by immunoSEQ multiplex PCR; TCRdb stores in-frame clones only, minus some. The table shows tens of thousands of clones, with 80% to 95% occurring only once. Sequencing was performed on peripheral blood, taken after pregnancy. These receptors were obtained from a female donor in good health, enrolled as a control in a pregnancy study.

The rearrangement links TRBV7-9 to TRBJ2-5; the D is unclear. CDR1 is SEHNR, CDR2 FQNEAQ, per germline (reference sequence). Trimming left V 7 bases short and J 1 base short, with 13 bases between. This CDR3 is built from 14 residues. The CDR3 spells CASTATAPQETQYF. In nucleotides, the CDR3 is TGTGCCAGCACTGCGACTGCACCCCAAGAGACCCAGTACTTC. Looking up the rest from reference TRBV7-9 and TRBJ2-5 gives the full variable domain: DTGVSQNPRHKITKRGQNVTFRCDPISEHNRLYWYRQTLGQGPEFLTYFQNEAQLEKSRLLSDRFSAERPKGSFSTLEIQRTEQGDSAMYLCASTATAPQETQYFGPGTRLLVL.

V usage is TRBV28 and J usage is TRBJ2-7; D is uncertain. This CDR3 is 14 amino acids long. V lost 2 bases, J lost 0 bases, and 8 bases lay in between. Germline V CDR1 and CDR2: MDHEN, SYDVKM. The CDR3 DNA reads as TGTGCCAGCAGTTTAGCGGCTAGCTCCTACGAGCAGTACTTC. The encoded protein is CASSLAASSYEQYF.

The V gene is TRBV13, the J gene TRBJ2-1; 15 nucleotides match TRBD2. Germline V CDR1 and CDR2: PRHDT, FYEKMQ (reference sequence). The V segment lost 5 bases and the J segment 8 bases; nucleotides outside the gene matches: 4. The CDR3 is 15 residues long. CDR3 protein: CASSAGLAGGDEQFF. The CDR3 DNA is TGTGCCAGCAGCGCGGGACTAGCGGGGGGCGATGAGCAGTTCTTC.

The V gene is TRBV6-5, the J gene TRBJ2-7, with TRBD2 identical over 7 bases. Trimming cost V 5 bases and J 7 bases; bases outside gene matches: 14. The CDR3 covers 15 residues. The V gene's germline CDR1 is MNHEY and CDR2 SVGAGI. In DNA form, the CDR3 reads TGTGCCAGCAGTCCGCGAGCGGGACGGTCCGTGGAGCAGTACTTC. The encoded protein is CASSPRAGRSVEQYF.

This clone came up once. The chain carries TRBV27 and TRBJ1-2; D is ambiguous. V lost 5 bases, J lost 3 bases, and 7 bases lay in between. CDR1 and CDR2 (germline): MNHEY, SMNVEV (reference sequence). This CDR3 comprises 12 residues. The DNA of the CDR3 is TGTGCCAGCAGTGGCGGCTACTATGGCTACACCTTC. The encoded protein is CASSGGYYGYTF.

The chain carries TRBV28 and TRBJ2-3; 8 bases are shared with TRBD2. This CDR3 spans 15 amino acids. CDR1 and CDR2 from the germline V gene are MDHEN and SYDVKM. V lost 3 bases, J lost 2 bases, and 4 bases stayed unmatched. This CDR3 is CASSLREAYTDTQYF. CDR3 DNA sequence: TGTGCCAGCAGTTTGCGGGAGGCCTACACAGATACGCAGTATTTT.

The chain uses TRBV6-5 and TRBJ1-1; D is perhaps TRBD1 (6 bases). The CDR3 loop spans 13 amino acids. Germline V lookup: CDR1 MNHEY, CDR2 SVGAGI. Deletions cut 6 bases from V and 6 bases from J, with 14 bases between. The CDR3 protein is CASSYVGGPEAFF. The CDR3 DNA is TGTGCCAGCAGCTACGTGGGGGGGCCTGAAGCTTTCTTT.

V gene TRBV28 combines with J gene TRBJ2-1, with 8 nucleotides matching TRBD2. The germline CDR1 and CDR2 sequences are MDHEN and SYDVKM. The CDR3 spans 15 residues. V lost 6 bases, J lost 0 bases, and 4 bases stayed unmatched. CDR3 DNA sequence: TGTGCCAGCAGGGCCCGGGGGGGCTCCTACAATGAGCAGTTCTTC. As protein: CASRARGGSYNEQFF.

The chain employs TRBV7-6 and TRBJ1-4; maybe TRBD1 (5 bases). Between the trimmed V and J ends, which lost 5 bases and 8 bases, there was a span of 15 bases. CDR1 is SGHVS, CDR2 FNYEAQ, per germline. The CDR3 is made up of 14 amino acids. DNA of the CDR3: TGTGCCAGCAGCCCGGACAAAAGGGAAGAAAAACTGTTTTTT. This gives the protein CASSPDKREEKLFF.

This chain joins TRBV27 and TRBJ1-2; 8 bases line up with TRBD1. CDR1 and CDR2 from the germline V gene are MNHEY and SMNVEV (reference sequence). V shed 4 bases and J 3 bases; nucleotides not matched to a gene: 10. This CDR3 is built from 16 residues. The CDR3 DNA reads as TGTGCCAGCAGTTCCCTTCCGGCAGGGGGCGACTATGGCTACACCTTC. Translated, it gives CASSSLPAGGDYGYTF.

The V gene is TRBV15, the J gene TRBJ2-5; D might be TRBD2 (6 bases). The CDR3 length is 16 residues. V shed 5 bases and J shed 2 bases, with 18 bases lying between them. Germline loops: CDR1 LNHNV, CDR2 YYDKDF (reference sequence). CDR3 protein: CATSPSLAAQQETQYF. CDR3 coding DNA: TGTGCCACCAGCCCCTCCTTAGCGGCACAACAAGAGACCCAGTACTTC.

The V gene is TRBV10-3, the J gene TRBJ2-4; D gene ambiguous. V was cut by 0 bases and J by 8 bases, with 8 bases left in between. Germline V CDR1 and CDR2: ENHRY, SYGVKD. This CDR3 region has 13 residues. CDR3 in DNA: TGTGCCATCAGTGAGTCGGAGACTGACATTCAGTACTTC. It encodes CAISESETDIQYF.

J is TRBJ1-5 and V is TRBV4-1; D unresolved. Trimming stripped 1 base from V and 2 bases from J, with 12 bases between. Per germline, CDR1 MGHRA and CDR2 YSYEKL. The CDR3 consists of 16 residues. The CDR3 DNA follows: TGCGCCAGCAGCCAAGTGTTACGGGGAGGCAATCAGCCCCAGCATTTT. It is translated as CASSQVLRGGNQPQHF.

This rearrangement joins TRBV5-1 to TRBJ1-2; D perhaps matches TRBD1 (6 bases). The CDR3 sequence is 13 residues long. Germline V CDR1 and CDR2: SGHRS, YFSETQ. V shed 0 bases and J shed 4 bases, with 7 bases lying between them. CDR3 nucleotides: TGCGCCAGCAGCTTGGAGGACAGCTATGGCTACACCTTC. Translating gives CASSLEDSYGYTF.

This chain links TRBV28 with TRBJ1-1; 8 bases are shared with TRBD1. Germline CDR1 MDHEN, CDR2 SYDVKM. This CDR3 spans 14 amino acids. Trimming cost V 6 bases and J 0 bases; bases outside gene matches: 3. The CDR3 loop reads CASSHRGMNTEAFF. The DNA for the CDR3 is TGTGCCAGCAGCCACAGGGGGATGAACACTGAAGCTTTCTTT.

The gene calls are TRBV5-1 and TRBJ2-3, with D tentatively TRBD1 (5 bases). V was trimmed by 0 bases and J by 5 bases, leaving 10 bases between them. The CDR3 runs 14 residues. Germline CDR1 SGHRS, CDR2 YFSETQ. This chain's CDR3 is CASSLARALDTQYF. Written as DNA, the CDR3 is TGCGCCAGCAGCTTGGCCAGGGCGTTAGATACGCAGTATTTT.

The gene calls are TRBV27 and TRBJ1-2; D gene ambiguous. The V and J ends lost 0 bases and 0 bases respectively, with 5 bases between them. This CDR3 has 14 residues. The V gene's germline CDR1 is MNHEY and CDR2 SMNVEV (reference sequence). DNA of the CDR3: TGTGCCAGCAGTTTATCAAGAGCTAACTATGGCTACACCTTC. Amino acid sequence: CASSLSRANYGYTF.

This clone appeared once. The chain carries TRBV28 and TRBJ1-1, with TRBD1 as a possible D gene (5 bases). Trimming removed 3 bases from V and 4 bases from J, with 12 bases in between. The CDR3 covers 14 residues. Germline-derived CDR1 and CDR2 are MDHEN and SYDVKM. The CDR3 here is CASSLYRGFTEAFF. In nucleotides, the CDR3 is TGTGCCAGCAGTTTGTATAGGGGATTCACTGAAGCTTTCTTT. Complete variable domain (other parts from reference TRBV28 and TRBJ1-1): DVKVTQSSRYLVKRTGEKVFLECVQDMDHENMFWYRQDPGLGLRLIYFSYDVKMKEKGDIPEGYSVSREKKERFSLILESASTNQTSMYLCASSLYRGFTEAFFGQGTRLTVV.